This T cell receptor (beta chain) appears in the sequencing data of a study of T cell repertoires in cytomegalovirus infection. Findings of the study overall: Predominance within the ex vivo response was attributable to HLA-C-restricted CMV-specific TCR beta clonotypes.

This clonotype was seen at least ten times. What it binds is not known. TCRdb independently ran MiXCR on the reads; one entry per CDR3 protein. The sample carries roughly 720,000 distinct CDR3 sequences, 35% to 45% recorded once. Germline V gene lookup returns CDR1 LNHDA and CDR2 SQIVND (reference sequence). V shed 3 bases and J shed 4 bases, with 16 bases lying between them. CDR3 length equals 16 residues. Sequenced material: PBMCs. This clonotype was obtained from a human donor in good health (CMV status not recorded). Some clones in this sample may be carry-over from other donors' samples. The chain recombines TRBV19 with TRBJ1-5; D remains ambiguous. The CDR3 region has the DNA TGTGCCAGTAGTATTATACGTATGGCTCATAATCAGCCCCAGCATTTT. Translated, it gives CASSIIRMAHNQPQHF.